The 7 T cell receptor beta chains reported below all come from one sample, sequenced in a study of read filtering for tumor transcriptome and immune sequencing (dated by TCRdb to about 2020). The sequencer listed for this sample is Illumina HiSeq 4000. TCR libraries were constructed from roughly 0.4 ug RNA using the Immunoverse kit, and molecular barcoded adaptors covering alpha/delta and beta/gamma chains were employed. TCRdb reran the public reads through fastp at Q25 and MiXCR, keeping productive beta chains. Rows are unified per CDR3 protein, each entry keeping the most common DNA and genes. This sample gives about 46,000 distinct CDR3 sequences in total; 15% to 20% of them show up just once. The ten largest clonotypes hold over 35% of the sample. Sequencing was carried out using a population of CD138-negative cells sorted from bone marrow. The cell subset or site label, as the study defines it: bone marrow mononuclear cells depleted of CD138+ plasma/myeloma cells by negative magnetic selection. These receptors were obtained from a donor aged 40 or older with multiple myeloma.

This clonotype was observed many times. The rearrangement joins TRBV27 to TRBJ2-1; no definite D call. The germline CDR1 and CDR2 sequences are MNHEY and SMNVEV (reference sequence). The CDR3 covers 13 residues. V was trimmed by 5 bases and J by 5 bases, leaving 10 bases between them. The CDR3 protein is CASSTHPHNEQFF. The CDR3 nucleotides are TGTGCCAGCAGTACCCACCCACACAATGAGCAGTTCTTC.

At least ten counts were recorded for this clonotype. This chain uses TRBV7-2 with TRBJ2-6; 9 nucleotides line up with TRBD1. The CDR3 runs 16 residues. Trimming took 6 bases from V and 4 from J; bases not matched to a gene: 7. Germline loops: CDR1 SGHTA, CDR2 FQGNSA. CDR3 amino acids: CASRGTGTWGANVLTF. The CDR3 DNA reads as TGTGCCAGCAGGGGGACAGGGACGTGGGGGGCCAACGTCCTGACTTTC.

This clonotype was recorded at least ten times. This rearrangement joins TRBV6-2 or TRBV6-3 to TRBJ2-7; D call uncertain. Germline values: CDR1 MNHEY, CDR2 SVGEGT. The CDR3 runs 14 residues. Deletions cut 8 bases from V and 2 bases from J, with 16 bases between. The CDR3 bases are TGTGCCAGCCGGGTTGGGCTCCCTCCCTACGAGCAGTACTTC. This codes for CASRVGLPPYEQYF.

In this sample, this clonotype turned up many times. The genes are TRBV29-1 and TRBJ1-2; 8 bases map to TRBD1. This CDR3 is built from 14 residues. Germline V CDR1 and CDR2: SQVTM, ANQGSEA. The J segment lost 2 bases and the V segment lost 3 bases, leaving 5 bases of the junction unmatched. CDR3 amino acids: CSVEIGQGNYGYTF. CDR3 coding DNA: TGCAGCGTTGAGATTGGACAGGGAAACTATGGCTACACCTTC.

The CDR3 spells CASSRDSSEQYF. Here the CDR3 DNA reads TGTGCCAGCAGTCGGGACTCCTCAGAGCAGTACTTC. The chain has TRBV6-6 and TRBJ2-7, with D perhaps matching TRBD2 (6 bases). The germline V and J ends were trimmed by 5 bases and 7 bases, with 12 bases remaining between them. Germline values: CDR1 MNHNY, CDR2 SVGAGI (reference sequence). The CDR3 contains 12 residues.

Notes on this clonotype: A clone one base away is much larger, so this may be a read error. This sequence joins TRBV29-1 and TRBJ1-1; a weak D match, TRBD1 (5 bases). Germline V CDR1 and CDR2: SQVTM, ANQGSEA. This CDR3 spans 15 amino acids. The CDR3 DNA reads TGCAGCGCAGACTCCGGGGCCTCTATGAACACTGTAGCTTTCTTT. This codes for CSADSGASMNTVAFF.

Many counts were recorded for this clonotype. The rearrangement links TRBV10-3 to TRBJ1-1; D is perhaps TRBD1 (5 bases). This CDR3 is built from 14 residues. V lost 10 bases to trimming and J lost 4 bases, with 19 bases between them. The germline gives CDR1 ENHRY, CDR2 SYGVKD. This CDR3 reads CATLGGRGGTEAFF. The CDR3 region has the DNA TGTGCCACCCTCGGGGGTCGGGGTGGCACTGAAGCTTTCTTT.